Below, one T cell receptor beta chain is given with its context. As yet, its antigen is unknown. This entry belongs to a study of memory CD4+ T cells and cytomegalovirus serostatus. The length of the CDR3 is 13 residues. V was clipped by 9 bases and J by 0 bases; unmatched bases: 3. CDR1 is SNHLY, CDR2 FYNNEI, per germline. The method was immunoSEQ multiplex PCR; TCRdb's version includes in-frame clones alone and lacks a portion of them. Of over 40,000 clones listed, around 72% are singletons. General study results and limits: The CMV-associated TCR signature appears largely within the CD4+ memory repertoire.

The sort gate was single viable CD3+CD4+CD8-CD45RO+ cells for memory CD4+ T cells. The source of this sequence is an adult in good health and CMV-seronegative. The sequenced material came from memory CD4+ T cells from blood. The chain joins TRBV2 to TRBJ2-3, with TRBD2 identical over 7 bases. CDR3 bases: TGTGCCAGAAGCGGGGTGAGCACAGATACGCAGTATTTT. This codes for CARSGVSTDTQYF.